Listed here are 10 T cell receptor beta chains from one sample, sequenced in a study of cytomegalovirus exposure and HLA in healthy donors. PCR amplification relied on 60 Vbeta primers (plus 13 Jbeta primers). The data were produced by immunoSEQ multiplex PCR, yet TCRdb's version contains in-frame clones alone and is incomplete. The sample has 90,000 to 120,000 clones; around 77% are singletons. The source material was PBMCs. All receptors derive from a male donor in good health and CMV-seronegative.

The gene calls are TRBV6-5 and TRBJ2-7; 7 nucleotides agree with TRBD1. V was pared by 0 bases and J by 2 bases, with 1 base of the junction left unmatched. Germline V gene data show CDR1 as MNHEY and CDR2 as SVGAGI. This CDR3 region has 14 residues. CDR3 sequence (DNA): TGTGCCAGCAGTTACTCGCAGGGGGCCTACGAGCAGTACTTC. This codes for CASSYSQGAYEQYF.

This clone was picked up one time. The gene calls are TRBV23-1 and TRBJ1-5; D uncertain. TRBV23-1 is assigned to the ORF class and has an uncertain function. Trimming shortened V by 3 bases and J by 0 bases, and 6 bases separated the two germline ends. This CDR3 contains 14 residues. CDR3 amino acids: CASSHKYSNQPQHF. In DNA, the CDR3 is TGCGCCAGCAGTCATAAATATAGCAATCAGCCCCAGCATTTT.

The V call is TRBV7-2, the J call TRBJ2-3; D gene unclear. V dropped 4 bases and J dropped 2 bases, with 4 bases sitting between them. Germline values: CDR1 SGHTA, CDR2 FQGNSA. The CDR3 loop spans 12 amino acids. The DNA for the CDR3 is TGTGCCAGCAGCTCCTACACAGATACGCAGTATTTT. Its protein is CASSSYTDTQYF.

The chain couples TRBV19 to TRBJ1-1, with 8 bases aligning to TRBD1. With V trimmed by 6 bases and J by 9 bases, 12 bases remained unmatched. Germline V CDR1 and CDR2: LNHDA, SQIVND (reference sequence). The CDR3 spans 14 residues. CDR3 residues: CASSRDRGVSQAFF. The CDR3 bases are TGTGCCAGTAGCCGAGACAGGGGAGTATCCCAAGCTTTCTTT.

The chain combines TRBV27 with TRBJ1-5; TRBD1 is a possible D gene (6 bases). This CDR3 comprises 15 residues. Germline CDR1 MNHEY, CDR2 SMNVEV (reference sequence). The ends were cut back, 5 bases at V and 2 bases at J, with 13 bases in the middle. CDR3 sequence: CASSKGGVGNQPQHF. The CDR3 DNA sequence: TGTGCCAGCAGTAAAGGGGGGGTTGGCAATCAGCCCCAGCATTTT.

CDR3 nucleotides: TGTGCCAGTAAGTTTGGGCAGGGGCCCTACAATGAGCAGTTCTTC. Translation gives CASKFGQGPYNEQFF. The gene calls are TRBV19 and TRBJ2-1, with TRBD1 as a possible D gene (6 bases). The ends were cut back, 7 bases at V and 2 bases at J, with 15 bases in the middle. This CDR3 spans 15 amino acids. Germline CDR1 is LNHDA and CDR2 is SQIVND (reference sequence).

The chain recombines TRBV27 with TRBJ2-7; D might be TRBD1 (6 bases). The CDR3 is made up of 13 amino acids. The V end lost 6 bases, the J end lost 5 bases, and 14 bases lay between the germline ends. CDR1 MNHEY and CDR2 SMNVEV come from the germline V gene (reference sequence). The CDR3 loop reads CASSKQGYHEQYF. For the CDR3, the DNA is TGTGCCAGCAGCAAACAGGGTTACCACGAGCAGTACTTC.

This clone was seen only once. The chain carries TRBV29-1 and TRBJ2-5; a weak D match, TRBD2 (6 bases). Germline V CDR1 and CDR2: SQVTM, ANQGSEA. Trimming stripped 5 bases from V and 5 bases from J, with 33 bases between. The CDR3 has 19 amino acids. The CDR3 protein is CSVSAPRPNWGVTEETQYF. The CDR3 nucleotides read TGCAGCGTTTCCGCCCCCCGACCGAATTGGGGGGTGACCGAGGAGACCCAGTACTTC.

This chain connects TRBV4-1 to TRBJ1-2; 8 nucleotides align to TRBD1. The CDR3 has 13 residues. Unmatched junction bases numbered 2, after V lost 8 bases and J lost 0 bases. Germline CDR1 is MGHRA and CDR2 is YSYEKL. The CDR3 coding sequence is TGCGCCAGCCAGGGGGCTCCTAACTATGGCTACACCTTC. It codes for CASQGAPNYGYTF.

The chain recombines TRBV7-9 with TRBJ2-3; TRBD2 aligns across 14 bases. The germline V gene encodes CDR1 SEHNR and CDR2 FQNEAQ (reference sequence). V shed 4 bases, J shed 7 bases, and the junction held 4 bases outside the gene matches. The CDR3 runs to 15 residues. The CDR3 DNA is TGTGCCAGCAGCTCGGGGACTAGCGGGAGATATACGCAGTATTTT. Translating it yields CASSSGTSGRYTQYF.